This T cell receptor beta chain was sequenced during a study of blood T cell repertoires in COVID-19. Assay: immunoSEQ multiplex PCR; the TCRdb copy retains only in-frame clones and omits some. Of 70,000 or so clones listed, about 88% are singletons. The V gene end was trimmed by 5 bases and the J gene end by 4 bases; junction bases not matched to a gene: 4. The CDR3 is made up of 14 amino acids. CDR1 and CDR2 (germline): LNHNV, YYDKDF (reference sequence). The chain recombines TRBV15 with TRBJ2-2; 7 bases are a match to TRBD2. The specimen was peripheral blood. The sequence was collected from a man aged 70 or older with active COVID-19. The CDR3 coding sequence is TGTGCCACCAGCGGGACTACCTTCACCGGGGAGCTGTTTTTT. Translated: CATSGTTFTGELFF.